Sequencing of this T cell receptor beta chain was carried out in a study of blood T cell repertoires in COVID-19. The germline V gene encodes CDR1 MNHEY and CDR2 SVGAGI. The ends were cut back, 5 bases at V and 10 bases at J, with 18 bases in the middle. This CDR3 is 15 amino acids long. TCRdb's copy holds only in-frame clones and misses some; the assay was immunoSEQ multiplex PCR. The table includes about 300,000 clones, approximately 90% detected once. Sequencing was performed on PBMCs or T cells enriched from blood (not recorded which). This chain uses TRBV6-5 with TRBJ1-6, with TRBD1 as a possible D gene (6 bases). This clonotype was sampled from a man aged 25-45 years who had recovered from COVID-19. The CDR3 protein is CASSIPTGRRSPLHF. The CDR3 nucleotides are TGTGCCAGCAGTATCCCGACAGGTAGAAGGTCACCCCTCCACTTT.